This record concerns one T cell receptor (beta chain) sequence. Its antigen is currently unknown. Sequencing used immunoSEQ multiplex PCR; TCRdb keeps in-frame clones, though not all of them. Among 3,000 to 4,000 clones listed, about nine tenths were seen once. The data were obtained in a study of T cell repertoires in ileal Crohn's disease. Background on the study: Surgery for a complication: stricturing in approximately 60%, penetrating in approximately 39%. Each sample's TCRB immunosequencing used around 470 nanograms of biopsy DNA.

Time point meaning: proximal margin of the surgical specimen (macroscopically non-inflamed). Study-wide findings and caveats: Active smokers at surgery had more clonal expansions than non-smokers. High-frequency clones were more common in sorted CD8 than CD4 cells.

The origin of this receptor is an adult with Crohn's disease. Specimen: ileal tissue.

The CDR3 is CASSRGQQFF. The CDR3 DNA reads as TGTGCCAGCAGCCGGGGTCAGCAGTTCTTC. V is TRBV11-2 and J is TRBJ2-1; D might be TRBD2 (5 bases). The CDR3 length is 10 residues. V was clipped by 5 bases and J by 11 bases, with 7 bases between them. Germline assignment: CDR1 SGHAT and CDR2 FQNNGV.